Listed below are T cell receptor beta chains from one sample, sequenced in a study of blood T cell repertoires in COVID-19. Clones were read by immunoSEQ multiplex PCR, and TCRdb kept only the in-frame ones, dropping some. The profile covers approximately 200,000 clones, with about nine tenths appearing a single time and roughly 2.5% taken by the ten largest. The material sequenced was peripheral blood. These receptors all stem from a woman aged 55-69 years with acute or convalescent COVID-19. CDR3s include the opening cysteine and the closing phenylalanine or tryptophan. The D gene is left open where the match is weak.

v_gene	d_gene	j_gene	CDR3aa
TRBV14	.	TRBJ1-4	CASSRNTGSNEKLFF
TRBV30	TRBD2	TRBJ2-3	CAWSRPTSGATDTQYF
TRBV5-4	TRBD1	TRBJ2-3	CASSSDRTDTQYF
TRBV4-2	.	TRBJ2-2	CASSQARGTGELFF
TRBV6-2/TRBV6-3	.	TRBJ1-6	CASSTPLHGQRALHF
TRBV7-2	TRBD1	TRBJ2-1	CASSETGKQFF
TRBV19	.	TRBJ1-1	CASSIKITPWNTEAFF
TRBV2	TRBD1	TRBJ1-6	CASSEDRGAYNSPLHF
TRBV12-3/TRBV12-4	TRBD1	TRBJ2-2	CASKRTGTGELFF
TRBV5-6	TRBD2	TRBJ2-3	CASSPKTGGRSDTQYF
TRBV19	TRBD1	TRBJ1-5	CASRMIRDRSNQPQHF
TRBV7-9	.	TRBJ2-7	CASSWDGTSNEQYF
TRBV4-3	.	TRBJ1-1	CASSQDQGMNTEAFF
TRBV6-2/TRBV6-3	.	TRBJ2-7	CASSMRRDAAYEQYF
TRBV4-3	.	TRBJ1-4	CASSQAAGTVATNEKLFF
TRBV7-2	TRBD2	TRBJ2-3	CASSAGSGRVDTQYF
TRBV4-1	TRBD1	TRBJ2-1	CASSQPRQGVSSYNEQFF
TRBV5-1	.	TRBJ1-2	CASSSTGDYGYTF